This T cell receptor (beta chain) was identified in a study of response to subunit inactivated influenza vaccine. MiXCR, run by TCRdb on the RT-PCR reads, gives a single entry per CDR3 protein. The table shows 530,000 or so distinct CDR3 sequences, with approximately 10% occurring only once. This clonotype has a handful of counts. As yet, its antigen is unknown. With 1 base clipped from V and 8 bases from J, the junction kept 2 bases outside the gene matches. CDR1 is LGHDT and CDR2 is YNNKEL in the germline V gene (reference sequence). This CDR3 is built from 13 residues. Findings and caveats of the study: Each seasonal flu vaccination may recruit only limited new T cells, authors suggested.

The chain has TRBV3-1 and TRBJ2-4; 7 bases agree with TRBD2. This material consisted of PBMCs from blood, taken on the day of vaccination. The TCR comes from a man in his forties or fifties who received an inactivated influenza vaccine. The CDR3 spells CASSQGGGDIQYF. CDR3 in DNA: TGTGCCAGCAGCCAAGGTGGGGGGGACATTCAGTACTTC.